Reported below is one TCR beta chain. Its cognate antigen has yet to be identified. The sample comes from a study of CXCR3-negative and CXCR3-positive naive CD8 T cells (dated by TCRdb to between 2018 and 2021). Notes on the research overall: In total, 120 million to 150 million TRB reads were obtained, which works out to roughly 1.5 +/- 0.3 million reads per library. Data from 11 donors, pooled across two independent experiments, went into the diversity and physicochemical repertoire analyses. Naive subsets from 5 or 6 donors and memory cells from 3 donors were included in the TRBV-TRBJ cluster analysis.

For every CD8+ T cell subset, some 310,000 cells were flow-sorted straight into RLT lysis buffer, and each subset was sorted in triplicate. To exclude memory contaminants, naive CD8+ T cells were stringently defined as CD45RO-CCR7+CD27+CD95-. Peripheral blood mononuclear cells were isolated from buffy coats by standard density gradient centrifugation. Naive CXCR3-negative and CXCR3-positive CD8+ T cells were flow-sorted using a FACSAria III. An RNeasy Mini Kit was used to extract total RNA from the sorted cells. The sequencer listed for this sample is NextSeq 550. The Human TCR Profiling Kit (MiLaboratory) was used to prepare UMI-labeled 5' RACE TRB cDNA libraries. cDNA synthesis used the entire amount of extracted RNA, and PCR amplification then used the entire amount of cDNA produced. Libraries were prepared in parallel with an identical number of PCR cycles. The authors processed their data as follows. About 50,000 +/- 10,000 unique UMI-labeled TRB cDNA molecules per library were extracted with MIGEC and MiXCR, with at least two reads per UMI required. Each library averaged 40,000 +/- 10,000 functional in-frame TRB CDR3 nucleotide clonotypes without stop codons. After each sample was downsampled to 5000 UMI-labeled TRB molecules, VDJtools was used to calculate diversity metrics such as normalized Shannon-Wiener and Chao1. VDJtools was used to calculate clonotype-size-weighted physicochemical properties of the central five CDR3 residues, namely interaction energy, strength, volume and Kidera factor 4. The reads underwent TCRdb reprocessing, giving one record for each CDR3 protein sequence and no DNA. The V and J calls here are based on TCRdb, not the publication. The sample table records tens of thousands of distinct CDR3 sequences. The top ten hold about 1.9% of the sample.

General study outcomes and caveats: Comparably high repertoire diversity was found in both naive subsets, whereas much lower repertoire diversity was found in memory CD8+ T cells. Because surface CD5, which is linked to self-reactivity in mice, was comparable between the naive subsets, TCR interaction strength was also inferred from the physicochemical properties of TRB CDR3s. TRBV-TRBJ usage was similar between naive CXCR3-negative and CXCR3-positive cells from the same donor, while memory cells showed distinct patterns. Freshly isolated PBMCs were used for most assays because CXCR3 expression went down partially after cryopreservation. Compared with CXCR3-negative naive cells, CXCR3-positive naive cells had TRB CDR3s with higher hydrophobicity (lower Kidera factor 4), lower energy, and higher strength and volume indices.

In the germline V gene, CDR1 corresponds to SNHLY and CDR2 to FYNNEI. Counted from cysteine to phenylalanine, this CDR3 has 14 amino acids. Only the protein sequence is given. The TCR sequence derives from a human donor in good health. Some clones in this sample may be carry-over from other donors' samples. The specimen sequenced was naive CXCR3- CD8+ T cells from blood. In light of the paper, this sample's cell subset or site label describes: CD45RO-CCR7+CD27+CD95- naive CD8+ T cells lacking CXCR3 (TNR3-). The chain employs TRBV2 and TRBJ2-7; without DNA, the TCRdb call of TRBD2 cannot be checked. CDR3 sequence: CASSDTSKYYEQYF. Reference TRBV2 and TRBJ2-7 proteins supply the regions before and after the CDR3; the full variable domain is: EPEVTQTPSHQVTQMGQEVILRCVPISNHLYFYWYRQILGQKVEFLVSFYNNEISEKSEIFDDQFSVERPDGSNFTLKIRSTKLEDSAMYFCASSDTSKYYEQYFGPGTRLTVT.